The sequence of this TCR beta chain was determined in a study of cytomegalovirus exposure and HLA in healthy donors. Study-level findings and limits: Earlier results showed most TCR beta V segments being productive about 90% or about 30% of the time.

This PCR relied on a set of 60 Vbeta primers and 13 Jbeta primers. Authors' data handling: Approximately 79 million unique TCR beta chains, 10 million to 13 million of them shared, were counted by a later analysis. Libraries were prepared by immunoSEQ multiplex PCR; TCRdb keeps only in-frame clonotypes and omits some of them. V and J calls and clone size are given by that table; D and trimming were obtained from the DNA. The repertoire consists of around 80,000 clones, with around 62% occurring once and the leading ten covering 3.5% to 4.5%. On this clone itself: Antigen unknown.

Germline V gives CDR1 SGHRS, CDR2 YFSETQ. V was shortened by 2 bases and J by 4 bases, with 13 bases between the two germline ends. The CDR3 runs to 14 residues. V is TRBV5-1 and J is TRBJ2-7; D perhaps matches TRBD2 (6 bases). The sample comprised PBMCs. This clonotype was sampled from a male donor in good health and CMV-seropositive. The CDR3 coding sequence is TGCGCCAGCAGCTTTTCCGGGAGCGGATACGAGCAGTACTTC. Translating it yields CASSFSGSGYEQYF.